This T cell receptor beta chain was sequenced in a study of T cells in narcolepsy (dated by TCRdb to the late 2010s). In terms of the full investigation: Healthy control donors were enrolled in the study alongside patients who had narcolepsy type 1 or type 2 (NT1, NT2). The study used TCR Vbeta sequencing to track clonotypes in blood and CSF while looking for autoreactive T cells in narcolepsy patients that target self-antigens of hypocretin neurons (hypocretin, TRIB2).

Libraries came from the immunoSEQ multiplex PCR assay. Held by TCRdb, this immuneACCESS table contains in-frame sequences only and omits some clones. Under half of the omission traces to an unresolved V gene where checked; the cause of the rest is unknown. Recorded for this sample are approximately 28,000 clones; about 80% of them occurred a single time. The top ten clones comprise around 0.99% of the sample. For TCR Vbeta sequencing, memory CD4+ T cells were sorted ex vivo from the peripheral blood of narcolepsy patients and healthy controls. This clone came up once. It has no known antigen specificity. No clone much larger than this one lies a single base away; base qualities are absent. Spanning cysteine to phenylalanine, the CDR3 consists of 15 amino acids. Of all the DNA, just the CDR3 is kept, 45 bases in frame from base 1. The CDR1 and CDR2 encoded by the germline V gene are MDHEN and SYDVKM. The junction shows trimming of 6 bases on V and 2 bases on J, plus 14 bases between the germline ends.

Study-level results and caveats: Numbers of sequenced blood memory CD4+ clonotypes were comparable, averaging approximately 40,000 in patients and approximately 30,000 in controls. Autoreactive clonotypes were reported to be detected serially in the blood of the same patients and of different patients, but not in the blood of healthy controls. Some blood memory CD4+ repertoires from patients and controls contained no sequences matching autoreactive T cell clones. Plots that compared CSF and blood CD4+ T cell clonotypes from the same patient highlighted HCRT-specific and TRIB2-specific autoreactive clonotypes.

This receptor was obtained from a human donor in good health. The V gene is TRBV28 and the J gene is TRBJ1-5, with the identity of the D gene unclear. The sequencing sample was made of memory (CD45RA-) CD4+ T cells from blood. Per the publication, the cell subset or site label means: memory T cells sorted ex vivo from peripheral blood. The CDR3 reads as follows: CASSLLLQGNQPQHF. The nucleotide sequence reads TGTGCCAGCAGCCTATTGTTGCAGGGCAATCAGCCCCAGCATTTT. The full variable domain, with segments outside the CDR3 supplied by the reference TRBV28 and TRBJ1-5 proteins, appears as DVKVTQSSRYLVKRTGEKVFLECVQDMDHENMFWYRQDPGLGLRLIYFSYDVKMKEKGDIPEGYSVSREKKERFSLILESASTNQTSMYLCASSLLLQGNQPQHFGDGTRLSIL.